Each of the 16 T cell receptor beta chains below was sequenced from the same sample in a study of blood T cell repertoires in COVID-19. The table came from immunoSEQ multiplex PCR; TCRdb's copy has only in-frame clones and leaves some out. The sample has 250,000 or so clones, nearly 90% seen once. Sample: peripheral blood. The receptors stem from a woman aged 55-69 years with COVID-19, enrolled during active disease.

The V and J genes are TRBV28 and TRBJ1-5; 7 bases agree with TRBD1. CDR1 is MDHEN and CDR2 is SYDVKM in the germline V gene. This CDR3 is built from 15 residues. After removal of 6 bases from V and 9 bases from J, the junction contained 14 bases not matched to a gene. The CDR3 nucleotides are TGTGCCAGCAGCAAAGGACAGGCCGTAGGGGGGCCCCAGCATTTT. Translating gives CASSKGQAVGGPQHF. The full variable domain, its missing parts supplied by reference TRBV28 and TRBJ1-5, is DVKVTQSSRYLVKRTGEKVFLECVQDMDHENMFWYRQDPGLGLRLIYFSYDVKMKEKGDIPEGYSVSREKKERFSLILESASTNQTSMYLCASSKGQAVGGPQHFGDGTRLSIL.

The V gene is TRBV9, the J gene TRBJ1-6, with a possible D match to TRBD1 (6 bases). The CDR3 contains 15 residues. Germline V lookup: CDR1 SGDLS, CDR2 YYNGEE. The ends were cut back, 6 bases at V and 7 bases at J, with 17 bases in the middle. CDR3 in amino acids: CASNRGQTLNSPLHF. Written as DNA, the CDR3 is TGTGCCAGCAACCGCGGACAGACTTTGAATTCACCCCTCCACTTT.

This clone appeared a single time. V usage is TRBV4-1 and J usage is TRBJ1-4; 9 nucleotides agree with TRBD1. The CDR3 consists of 15 residues. Unmatched junction bases numbered 5, after V lost 1 base and J lost 8 bases. Germline V gene lookup returns CDR1 MGHRA and CDR2 YSYEKL. CDR3 loop: CASSQGGQGSEKLFF. The CDR3 region has the DNA TGCGCCAGCAGCCAAGGGGGACAGGGAAGCGAAAAACTGTTTTTT.

The chain uses TRBV3-1 (or the pseudogene TRBV3-2) and TRBJ2-7; 8 bases fit TRBD2. Germline V gives CDR1 LGHDT, CDR2 YNNKEL (reference sequence). This CDR3 contains 15 residues. V lost 0 bases and J lost 3; bases outside the gene matches: 4. This chain's CDR3 is CASSQDQRGNYEQYF. CDR3 DNA sequence: TGTGCCAGCAGCCAAGACCAGCGGGGGAACTACGAGCAGTACTTC.

J is TRBJ1-2 and V is TRBV3-1 (or the pseudogene TRBV3-2); possible D gene TRBD1, 5 bases. Trimming removed 2 bases from V and 4 bases from J, with 11 bases in between. The CDR3 has 14 residues. Germline values: CDR1 LGHDT, CDR2 YNNKEL (reference sequence). The chain's CDR3 is CASSQSGGAYGYTF. The DNA of the CDR3 is TGTGCCAGCAGCCAATCGGGAGGGGCCTATGGCTACACCTTC.

V is TRBV7-9 and J is TRBJ2-7; the D gene is possibly TRBD2 (6 bases). From germline, CDR1 is SEHNR and CDR2 FQNEAQ (reference sequence). Trimming stripped 3 bases from V and 10 bases from J, with 19 bases between. This CDR3 is built from 14 residues. The CDR3 DNA is TGTGCCAGCAGCTTTGGGGGGTCCTTAGATGGCCAGTACTTC. It translates to CASSFGGSLDGQYF.

The chain links TRBV6-5 to TRBJ1-2; D uncertain. The CDR3 contains 12 residues. The V gene lost 6 bases and the J gene lost 4 bases, with 9 bases spanning the gap. Germline loops: CDR1 MNHEY, CDR2 SVGAGI. The CDR3 coding sequence is TGTGCCAGCAGCCGCGGGATCTATGGCTACACCTTC. It specifies CASSRGIYGYTF.

The V gene is TRBV7-8, the J gene TRBJ2-5, with D perhaps matching TRBD1 (6 bases). The CDR3 is 15 amino acids. V was cut by 5 bases and J by 2 bases, with 15 bases left in between. CDR1 and CDR2 (germline): SGHVS, FQNEAQ. CDR3 nucleotides: TGTGCCAGCAGCCTACGCCAACAGGGACAAGAGACCCAGTACTTC. It is translated as CASSLRQQGQETQYF.

The rearrangement uses TRBV6-4 and TRBJ1-2; TRBD1 might be the D (5 bases). Trimming removed 0 bases at V and 6 bases at J, with 11 bases between. This CDR3 comprises 14 residues. Germline CDR1 MRHNA, CDR2 SNTAGT. The chain's CDR3 is CASSDSSTGDGYTF. The CDR3 DNA reads as TGTGCCAGCAGTGACTCGAGCACAGGTGATGGCTACACCTTC.

This sequence joins TRBV27 and TRBJ1-1, with D uncertain. Germline V gene sequence: CDR1 MNHEY, CDR2 SMNVEV (reference sequence). The CDR3 runs 16 residues. V lost 6 bases and J lost 1, with 18 bases in between. This CDR3 reads CASSPGTARWNTEAFF. The CDR3 DNA sequence: TGTGCCAGCAGCCCCGGCACGGCCAGGTGGAACACTGAAGCTTTCTTT.

The chain couples TRBV10-3 to TRBJ1-1; 12 bases fit TRBD1. Germline assignment: CDR1 ENHRY and CDR2 SYGVKD. CDR3 length: 14 residues. The V and J ends lost 7 bases and 3 bases, in that order; junction bases with no gene match: 3. The CDR3 DNA reads TGTGCCATCACTGGGACAGGGGGCGACACTGAAGCTTTCTTT. Its translation: CAITGTGGDTEAFF.

The chain employs TRBV6-2 or TRBV6-3 and TRBJ2-1; D possibly corresponds to TRBD1 (5 bases). Germline CDR1 is MNHEY and CDR2 is SVGEGT. V lost 6 bases and J lost 7, with 16 bases in between. The CDR3 runs to 14 residues. CDR3 in amino acids: CASSPAGPGNEQFF. In DNA, the CDR3 is TGTGCCAGCAGCCCGGCAGGGCCGGGTAATGAGCAGTTCTTC.

The chain recombines TRBV6-2 or TRBV6-3 with TRBJ2-5; the match to TRBD1 covers 7 bases. Germline values: CDR1 MNHEY, CDR2 SVGEGT. The CDR3 is made up of 18 amino acids. J was trimmed by 2 bases and V by 6 bases; bases with no gene match: 18. CDR3 sequence: CASSLGLLGQLTQETQYF. CDR3 nucleotides: TGTGCCAGCAGCTTAGGCCTCCTGGGACAGCTAACGCAAGAGACCCAGTACTTC.

V is TRBV7-8 and J is TRBJ1-1; D ambiguous. CDR3 length equals 14 residues. Germline V gene lookup returns CDR1 SGHVS and CDR2 FQNEAQ. V was pared by 5 bases and J by 0 bases, with 10 bases between. CDR3 in amino acids: CASSTKQMNTEAFF. DNA of the CDR3: TGTGCCAGCAGCACAAAACAGATGAACACTGAAGCTTTCTTT.

V and J are TRBV6-5 and TRBJ1-2, with D possibly matching TRBD1 (5 bases). The CDR3 runs 16 residues. Germline lookup yields CDR1 MNHEY and CDR2 SVGAGI. Trimming took off 0 bases at V and 4 bases at J, with 15 bases between the two ends. The CDR3 coding sequence is TGTGCCAGCAGTTACTCGGGGCGGAAAAATGGCTATGGCTACACCTTC. Translation gives CASSYSGRKNGYGYTF.

The chain combines TRBV10-3 with TRBJ1-2, with TRBD1 matching over 9 bases. J lost 0 bases, V lost 10 bases, and 12 bases had no gene match. Looked up from germline, CDR1 is ENHRY and CDR2 is SYGVKD. This CDR3 has 16 amino acids. The chain's CDR3 is CATSGTGKLANYGYTF. The CDR3 DNA follows: TGTGCCACCTCCGGGACAGGGAAATTAGCTAACTATGGCTACACCTTC.